The 21 T cell receptor beta chains below all came from one sample that was sequenced in a study of post-analysis software for immune sequencing data. Study-level findings and limits: Comparison of patients with controls showed about 5 TRBV segments more frequent in patients, TRBV5-6, TRBV5-1 and TRBV20-1 among them.

These receptors have no identified antigens. Unique molecular identifiers featured in each of the TCR beta cDNA libraries. TCRdb redid the calling of the PCR reads with MiXCR, one entry per CDR3 protein. Among 550,000 to 700,000 distinct CDR3 sequences listed, roughly 45% were seen once. Sequences were obtained from blood. The receptor source for this set is a girl between 5 and 17 years old with multiple sclerosis.

V gene TRBV12-3 or TRBV12-4 combines with J gene TRBJ2-5; no firm D call. The end of the DNA fits TRBJ2-7 better, so the J call may be wrong. The CDR3 has 14 amino acids. The CDR3 region is CASSSPPPAYEQYF. DNA for the CDR3: TGTGCCAGCAGTTCCCCCCCCCCAGCCTACGAGCAGTACTTC.

Details on this clonotype: A junction boundary mismatches the germline segment, possibly from a read error. This chain joins TRBV3-1 and TRBJ2-4; 7 positions match TRBD2. CDR1 and CDR2 from the germline V gene are LGHDT and YNNKEL (reference sequence). This CDR3 has 15 residues. The CDR3 here is CAGSQDGWGGDIQYF. The CDR3 coding sequence is TGTGCCGGCAGCCAAGATGGGTGGGGGGGGGACATTCAGTACTTC.

This clonotype was seen more than once but under ten times. V gene TRBV5-1 combines with J gene TRBJ2-7, with D perhaps matching TRBD1 (5 bases). The germline V and J ends were trimmed by 5 bases and 7 bases, with 13 bases remaining between them. This CDR3 is 12 amino acids long. CDR1 is SGHRS, CDR2 YFSETQ, per germline. CDR3 loop: CASRWKGLEQYF. Written as DNA, the CDR3 is TGCGCCAGCAGGTGGAAGGGGCTAGAGCAGTACTTC.

The chain carries TRBV6-1 and TRBJ1-2; D is unclear. The CDR3 spans 14 residues. The ends were cut back, 5 bases at V and 6 bases at J, with 16 bases in the middle. Germline V gene sequence: CDR1 MNHNS, CDR2 SASEGT. The CDR3 DNA is TGTGCCAGCAGTAAACTGGTACCAGATAATGGCTACACCTTC. Amino acids: CASSKLVPDNGYTF.

The chain couples TRBV24-1 to TRBJ2-7, with TRBD2 matching 7 bases. From germline, CDR1 is KGHDR and CDR2 SFDVKD. The CDR3 contains 17 residues. The junction had 12 bases not matched to a gene; V was cut back by 5 bases and J by 0 bases. As DNA, the CDR3 is TGTGCCACCAGTGTCTACGACGGAGCGGGAAGCTCCTACGAGCAGTACTTC. As protein: CATSVYDGAGSSYEQYF.

This clonotype was seen more than once but under ten times. This rearrangement joins TRBV5-6 to TRBJ2-7, with a weak D call TRBD2 (6 bases). The CDR3 runs 17 residues. V lost 3 bases and J lost 0, with 19 bases in between. Germline values: CDR1 SGHDT, CDR2 YYEEEE. CDR3 sequence (DNA): TGTGCCAGCAGCTCGTGGGCTCTCGGACTAAGCTCCTACGAGCAGTACTTC. This encodes CASSSWALGLSSYEQYF.

This clonotype appeared a few times. The J gene is TRBJ2-1, the V gene TRBV12-3 or TRBV12-4; perhaps D is TRBD1 or TRBD2 (5 bases each). V lost 4 bases and J 8 bases, leaving 12 bases between the germline ends. The CDR3 has 13 amino acids. DNA of the CDR3: TGTGCCAGCAGTTCCCGAACGGGACATGAGCAGTTCTTC. This translates into CASSSRTGHEQFF.

As for this clonotype: The junction differs from germline at one of its ends, possibly a read error. The V gene is TRBV25-1, the J gene TRBJ2-1; 8 bases are shared with TRBD1. The CDR3 spans 14 residues. Germline V gene data show CDR1 as MGHDK and CDR2 as SYGVNS. The CDR3 region has the DNA TGTGCCAGCAATGAACTGGACAGGGAGGTTGAGCAGTTCTTC. Translated: CASNELDREVEQFF.

The V call is TRBV20-1, the J call TRBJ2-3; 13 positions agree with TRBD2. V gave up 7 bases and J gave up 4 bases; unmatched junction bases: 8. This CDR3 is 15 amino acids long. Germline assignment: CDR1 DFQATT and CDR2 SNEGSKA (reference sequence). CDR3 DNA: TGCAGTGGGGGACTAGCGGGGCGGGAGGCAGATACGCAGTATTTT. It encodes CSGGLAGREADTQYF.

This clonotype was detected only a few times. J is TRBJ2-5 and V is TRBV27; maybe TRBD2 (6 bases). This CDR3 contains 14 residues. Germline V gives CDR1 MNHEY, CDR2 SMNVEV (reference sequence). The V gene lost 3 bases and the J gene lost 2 bases, with 10 bases spanning the gap. The CDR3, as DNA: TGTGCCAGCAGTTTCGGGACTCTACAAGAGACCCAGTACTTC. Protein: CASSFGTLQETQYF.

V usage is TRBV12-3 or TRBV12-4 and J usage is TRBJ2-4; TRBD2 matches 11 bases. There are 17 residues in the CDR3. Trimming cost V 6 bases and J 0 bases; bases outside gene matches: 7. In nucleotides, the CDR3 is TGTGCCAGCAGGGGGGGACTAGCGGAACTAGCCAAAAACATTCAGTACTTC. Translating gives CASRGGLAELAKNIQYF.

The chain uses TRBV12-3 or TRBV12-4 and TRBJ2-5, with 7 bases matching TRBD1. The J call may not be correct, given that the DNA end is closer to TRBJ2-7. The CDR3 extends over 14 amino acids. The DNA for the CDR3 is TGTGCCAGCAGTGAGACAGGGATGCCCTACGAGCAGTACTTC. Residues: CASSETGMPYEQYF.

A few counts support this clonotype. The chain carries TRBV10-3 and TRBJ1-2; D is ambiguous. V was cut by 3 bases and J by 5 bases, with 10 bases left in between. The CDR3 loop spans 13 amino acids. Germline loops: CDR1 ENHRY, CDR2 SYGVKD. Here the CDR3 reads CAISDSLGYGYTF. The CDR3 nucleotides are TGTGCCATCAGTGACAGCCTGGGGTATGGCTACACCTTC.

The chain couples TRBV7-3 to TRBJ2-3, with 10 bases matching TRBD2. The CDR3 totals 15 residues. The V gene end was trimmed by 5 bases and the J gene end by 5 bases; junction bases not matched to a gene: 7. In germline, CDR1 is SGHTA, CDR2 FQGTGA. Here the CDR3 reads CASSVSGGRGDTQYF. The CDR3, as DNA: TGTGCCAGCAGCGTTAGCGGGGGGCGTGGAGATACGCAGTATTTT.

The gene calls are TRBV12-3 or TRBV12-4 and TRBJ1-2, with 9 bases aligning to TRBD1. The junction had 6 bases not matched to a gene; V was cut back by 7 bases and J by 6 bases. The CDR3 totals 13 residues. Here the CDR3 DNA reads TGTGCCAGCACCCCGGACAGGGGCGATGGCTACACCTTC. This codes for CASTPDRGDGYTF.

This clonotype has a handful of counts. The chain links TRBV5-1 to TRBJ2-1; 9 bases are a match to TRBD1. CDR1 SGHRS and CDR2 YFSETQ come from the germline V gene. CDR3 length: 15 residues. V lost 1 base, J lost 6 bases, and 5 bases stayed unmatched. The CDR3 loop is CASSLKYRGRNEQFF. The CDR3 DNA sequence: TGCGCCAGCAGCTTGAAATACAGGGGGCGCAATGAGCAGTTCTTC.

This clonotype was observed a few times. J is TRBJ2-6 and V is TRBV20-1; D uncertain. The CDR3 has 14 residues. The germline V and J ends were trimmed by 3 bases and 0 bases, with 6 bases remaining between them. Germline CDR1 DFQATT, CDR2 SNEGSKA (reference sequence). CDR3 sequence (DNA): TGCAGTGCTAGTCCAGCCTCTGGGGCCAACGTCCTGACTTTC. This gives the protein CSASPASGANVLTF.

This chain uses TRBV4-2 with TRBJ2-3; D perhaps matches TRBD1 (6 bases). CDR3 length: 16 residues. Germline CDR1 is LGHNA and CDR2 is YNFKEQ. The V end lost 0 bases, the J end lost 7 bases, and 17 bases lay between the germline ends. The CDR3 reads CASSQEQGPEMNTQYF. CDR3 bases: TGTGCCAGCAGCCAAGAACAGGGTCCCGAGATGAATACGCAGTATTTT.

The V call is TRBV10-3, the J call TRBJ2-5; D uncertain. CDR3 length: 14 residues. V was shortened by 6 bases and J by 1 base, with 12 bases between the two germline ends. Germline V gene lookup returns CDR1 ENHRY and CDR2 SYGVKD. CDR3: CAISSMVGQETQYF. CDR3 sequence (DNA): TGTGCCATCAGCTCCATGGTGGGCCAAGAGACCCAGTACTTC.

The chain couples TRBV29-1 to TRBJ1-1; D not resolved. Trimming took off 0 bases at V and 1 base at J, with 15 bases between the two ends. The CDR3 has 16 amino acids. The germline CDR1 and CDR2 sequences are SQVTM and ANQGSEA. CDR3 sequence: CSVEEIQVEWNTEAFF. The DNA for the CDR3 is TGCAGCGTTGAAGAGATTCAGGTTGAGTGGAACACTGAAGCTTTCTTT.

This clonotype has a handful of counts. This CDR3 is CASSQDEQGSAYEQYF. The CDR3 region has the DNA TGCGCCAGCAGCCAAGATGAGCAGGGTAGTGCCTACGAGCAGTACTTC. The chain is built from TRBV4-1 and TRBJ2-7; tentatively, D is TRBD1 (5 bases). This CDR3 comprises 16 residues. V was pared by 0 bases and J by 2 bases, with 14 bases between. Germline values: CDR1 MGHRA, CDR2 YSYEKL.